What follows are 20 T cell receptor beta chains derived from one specimen sequenced in a study of cytomegalovirus exposure and HLA in healthy donors. Researchers ran the PCR with 60 Vbeta and 13 Jbeta primers. Assay used: immunoSEQ multiplex PCR; TCRdb lists only in-frame clones, some missing. The profile covers around 150,000 clones, with about four fifths appearing a single time and about 2.2% taken by the ten largest. The specimen was PBMCs. The receptor source for this set is a man aged 30-40 years in good health and CMV-seronegative.

The rearrangement uses TRBV5-1 and TRBJ2-3; tentative D call: TRBD2 (6 bases). The CDR3 is 15 residues long. Trimming removed 4 bases at V and 0 bases at J, with 12 bases between. Germline V gives CDR1 SGHRS, CDR2 YFSETQ. The CDR3 DNA reads TGCGCCAGCAGCGGAGGGACTTGGAGCACAGATACGCAGTATTTT. It is translated as CASSGGTWSTDTQYF.

The V call is TRBV15, the J call TRBJ1-4, with D maybe TRBD1 (6 bases). The germline CDR1 and CDR2 sequences are LNHNV and YYDKDF (reference sequence). The V and J ends lost 9 bases and 4 bases respectively, with 15 bases between them. There are 14 residues in the CDR3. For the CDR3, the DNA is TGTGCCACACAAAACAGGGAGCGTAATGAAAAACTGTTTTTT. Translated, it gives CATQNRERNEKLFF.

The chain joins TRBV2 to TRBJ2-7; 10 nucleotides align to TRBD1. The CDR3 totals 15 residues. V shed 7 bases and J 2 bases; nucleotides not matched to a gene: 8. Germline V lookup: CDR1 SNHLY, CDR2 FYNNEI. In DNA, the CDR3 is TGTGCCAGCACACCCGGGACAGGGGAACCCTACGAGCAGTACTTC. It codes for CASTPGTGEPYEQYF.

The DNA of the CDR3 is TGTGCCAGCAGCTTAGCCGATCCGACAGGGTGGGGGCAAGAGACCCAGTACTTC. It codes for CASSLADPTGWGQETQYF. The rearrangement links TRBV11-2 to TRBJ2-5, with TRBD1 identical over 7 bases. The V gene end was trimmed by 1 base and the J gene end by 2 bases; junction bases not matched to a gene: 13. This CDR3 region has 18 residues. CDR1 is SGHAT, CDR2 FQNNGV, per germline.

Concerning this clone: A read error may account for a junction end that differs from germline. The DNA of the CDR3 is TGTGCCAGCAGTTTAACAGGGGGGAGCAATCAGCCCCAGAATTTT. Translation gives CASSLTGGSNQPQNF. The gene calls are TRBV2 and TRBJ1-5, with 8 bases that match TRBD1. The CDR3 consists of 15 residues. Germline V gene lookup returns CDR1 SNHLY and CDR2 FYNNEI. Full variable domain (rest looked up from reference TRBV2 and TRBJ1-5): EPEVTQTPSHQVTQMGQEVILRCVPISNHLYFYWYRQILGQKVEFLVSFYNNEISEKSEIFDDQFSVERPDGSNFTLKIRSTKLEDSAMYFCASSLTGGSNQPQNFGDGTRLSIL.

This rearrangement joins TRBV7-8 to TRBJ2-1, with TRBD2 matching 13 bases. V gave up 1 base and J gave up 8 bases; unmatched junction bases: 5. Germline lookup yields CDR1 SGHVS and CDR2 FQNEAQ. The CDR3 is 16 amino acids. The CDR3 region has the DNA TGTGCCAGCAGCTTAGGGACTAGCGGGAGTCCGGATGAGCAGTTCTTC. The encoded protein is CASSLGTSGSPDEQFF.

The chain is built from TRBV28 and TRBJ2-5, with 7 bases aligning to TRBD2. Trimming removed 10 bases from V and 2 bases from J; junction bases left unmatched: 19. The germline V gene has CDR1 MDHEN and CDR2 SYDVKM. The CDR3 runs 17 residues. CDR3 sequence: CATSSDFRDGGQETQYF. The CDR3 DNA is TGTGCCACCTCTTCGGACTTCAGGGACGGGGGGCAAGAGACCCAGTACTTC. Complete variable domain (other parts from reference TRBV28 and TRBJ2-5): DVKVTQSSRYLVKRTGEKVFLECVQDMDHENMFWYRQDPGLGLRLIYFSYDVKMKEKGDIPEGYSVSREKKERFSLILESASTNQTSMYLCATSSDFRDGGQETQYFGPGTRLLVL.

The genes are TRBV28 and TRBJ2-7, with 8 bases that match TRBD1. CDR1 is MDHEN and CDR2 is SYDVKM in the germline V gene. The CDR3 has 15 amino acids. The ends lost 6 bases at V and 1 base at J; junction bases unmatched: 8. This CDR3 is CASSPTGEASYEQYF. The CDR3 DNA reads TGTGCCAGCAGCCCGACAGGGGAAGCGTCCTACGAGCAGTACTTC.

The chain uses TRBV6-5 and TRBJ2-3; D perhaps matches TRBD2 (6 bases). This CDR3 has 14 amino acids. V was trimmed by 2 bases and J by 4 bases, leaving 10 bases between them. CDR1 is MNHEY, CDR2 SVGAGI, per germline. Written as DNA, the CDR3 is TGTGCCAGCAGTTACATAGCGGAGGCAGATACGCAGTATTTT. This encodes CASSYIAEADTQYF.

This clone was picked up one time. This chain connects TRBV2 to TRBJ2-1; 10 nucleotides align to TRBD1. J lost 4 bases, V lost 6 bases, and 6 bases had no gene match. CDR3 length: 15 amino acids. The V gene's germline CDR1 is SNHLY and CDR2 FYNNEI. CDR3 DNA sequence: TGTGCCAGCAGCGAGACAGGGGGCTTTTACAATGAGCAGTTCTTC. Its protein is CASSETGGFYNEQFF.

The V call is TRBV7-6, the J call TRBJ2-2; the match to TRBD1 covers 11 bases. Germline V gene data show CDR1 as SGHVS and CDR2 as FNYEAQ. This CDR3 contains 17 residues. V was pared by 1 base and J by 1 base, with 2 bases of the junction left unmatched. CDR3 sequence: CASSLVGTGGNTGELFF. CDR3 coding DNA: TGTGCCAGCAGCTTAGTCGGGACAGGGGGGAACACCGGGGAGCTGTTTTTT.

The chain couples TRBV15 to TRBJ2-1, with D possibly being TRBD1 (5 bases). Trimming pared 1 base from V and 8 bases from J, leaving 18 bases between. There are 16 residues in the CDR3. CDR1 is LNHNV, CDR2 YYDKDF, per germline (reference sequence). In DNA form, the CDR3 reads TGTGCCACCAGCAGAGGCGGCAGGGTCCCGCCGGATGAGCAGTTCTTC. The encoded protein is CATSRGGRVPPDEQFF.

The CDR3 DNA is TGTGCCAGCAAATGGACAGGGGTGAACACTGAAGCTTTCTTT. It encodes CASKWTGVNTEAFF. The chain has TRBV28 and TRBJ1-1; TRBD1 matches at 9 bases. CDR1 and CDR2 from the germline V gene are MDHEN and SYDVKM. The V and J ends lost 7 bases and 0 bases, in that order; junction bases with no gene match: 3. CDR3 length: 14 amino acids.

The table lists this clone with a few counts. The rearrangement uses TRBV6-5 and TRBJ1-5; TRBD1 agrees at 7 bases. Looked up from germline, CDR1 is MNHEY and CDR2 is SVGAGI. V shed 7 bases, J shed 7 bases, and the junction held 4 bases outside the gene matches. The CDR3 contains 12 residues. CDR3 DNA sequence: TGTGCCAGCAACTCAGGGGGACAGCCCCAGCATTTT. This encodes CASNSGGQPQHF.

J is TRBJ1-2 and V is TRBV18, with 10 bases identical to TRBD1. Germline V gives CDR1 KGHSH, CDR2 LQKENI. Losses at the gene ends were 6 bases for V and 4 bases for J; bases not matched to a gene: 5. The CDR3 has 14 residues. The CDR3 loop is CASSGGQGTYGYTF. DNA for the CDR3: TGTGCCAGCTCCGGGGGACAGGGGACCTATGGCTACACCTTC.

The V and J genes are TRBV28 and TRBJ2-7, with 11 bases fitting TRBD1. Germline-derived CDR1 and CDR2 are MDHEN and SYDVKM. This CDR3 is built from 15 residues. J lost 4 bases, V lost 5 bases, and 7 bases had no gene match. The CDR3 sequence is CASSPPRDRGYEQYF. DNA for the CDR3: TGTGCCAGCAGTCCCCCCCGGGACAGGGGGTACGAGCAGTACTTC.

The chain uses TRBV5-1 and TRBJ2-1; possibly TRBD2 for D (6 bases). The CDR3 has 14 amino acids. CDR1 SGHRS and CDR2 YFSETQ come from the germline V gene. The germline V and J ends were trimmed by 0 bases and 8 bases, with 12 bases remaining between them. The CDR3 here is CASSLGSGGDEQFF. The CDR3 nucleotides read TGCGCCAGCAGCTTGGGGTCGGGCGGGGATGAGCAGTTCTTC.

This chain connects TRBV19 to TRBJ1-5; D may be TRBD1 (5 bases). CDR3 size: 14 residues. V was clipped by 5 bases and J by 7 bases, with 15 bases between them. Germline V lookup: CDR1 LNHDA, CDR2 SQIVND (reference sequence). The CDR3 region is CASSYDSRAQPQHF. In DNA form, the CDR3 reads TGTGCCAGTAGTTATGATAGCAGGGCCCAGCCCCAGCATTTT.

This clone was seen just once. The chain uses TRBV5-1 and TRBJ2-7; 9 bases map to TRBD1. Germline V lookup: CDR1 SGHRS, CDR2 YFSETQ. The CDR3 totals 15 residues. The V and J ends lost 4 bases and 6 bases, in that order; junction bases with no gene match: 11. The chain's CDR3 is CASSHGGQGRFEQYF. CDR3 coding DNA: TGCGCCAGCAGCCATGGTGGACAGGGGAGGTTCGAGCAGTACTTC.

This clone turned up a few times. The chain links TRBV4-1 to TRBJ2-2, with D possibly TRBD1 on 5 matching bases. This CDR3 is 18 amino acids long. Trimming took 1 base from V and 0 from J, leaving 15 bases between them. From germline, CDR1 is MGHRA and CDR2 YSYEKL. The CDR3 DNA sequence: TGCGCCAGCAGCCAAGGAACCCTCGACAGTACGAACACCGGGGAGCTGTTTTTT. Residues: CASSQGTLDSTNTGELFF.